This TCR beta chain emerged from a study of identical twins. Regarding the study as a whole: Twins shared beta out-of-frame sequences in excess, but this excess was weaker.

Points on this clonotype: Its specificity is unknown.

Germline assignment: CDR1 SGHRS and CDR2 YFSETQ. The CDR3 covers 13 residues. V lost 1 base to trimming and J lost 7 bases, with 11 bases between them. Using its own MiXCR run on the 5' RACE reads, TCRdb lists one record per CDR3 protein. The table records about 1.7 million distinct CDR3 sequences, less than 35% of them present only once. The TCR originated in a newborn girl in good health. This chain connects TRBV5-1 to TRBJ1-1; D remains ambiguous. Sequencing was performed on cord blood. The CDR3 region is CASSLPQKDEAFF. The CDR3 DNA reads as TGCGCCAGCAGCTTGCCCCAGAAAGATGAAGCTTTCTTT.